These 2 T cell receptor beta chains were sequenced from one sample in a study of blood T cell repertoires in COVID-19 (dated by TCRdb to the early 2020s). Preparation of the library involved the immunoSEQ multiplex PCR assay. The immuneACCESS repertoire file appears here via TCRdb, limited to in-frame rearrangements. These files lack a portion of the clones; in checked studies, under half of the deficit traces to unresolved V genes, and the cause of the others is not known. The sample table records some 180,000 clones; around 83% of these occur just once. The biggest ten clones account for 13% of the sample. Sequencing was done on a sample of peripheral blood. The receptors come from a human donor in a cohort sampled during active COVID-19.

V gene TRBV18 combines with J gene TRBJ1-6, with D hard to call. This CDR3 comprises 13 residues. V was trimmed by 2 bases and J by 5 bases, leaving 4 bases between them. Germline values: CDR1 KGHSH, CDR2 LQKENI. CDR3 sequence (DNA): TGTGCCAGCTCACCATCTGATAATTCACCCCTCCACTTT. Its protein product is CASSPSDNSPLHF.

The chain employs TRBV4-1 and TRBJ2-1, with 10 bases matching TRBD2. This CDR3 is built from 16 residues. Per germline, CDR1 MGHRA and CDR2 YSYEKL. The ends lost 4 bases at V and 0 bases at J; junction bases unmatched: 3. The chain's CDR3 is CASSPWTSGSYNEQFF. For the CDR3, the DNA is TGCGCCAGCAGCCCTTGGACTAGCGGCTCCTACAATGAGCAGTTCTTC.